These T cell receptor beta chains were read from a single sample in a study of blood T cell repertoires in COVID-19. Clones were read by immunoSEQ multiplex PCR, and TCRdb kept only the in-frame ones, dropping some. Among roughly 200,000 clones listed, 85% were seen once. The specimen was PBMCs or T cells enriched from blood (not recorded which). The receptors here all came from a man in his forties or fifties who had recovered from COVID-19. Both conserved end residues are part of each CDR3. A D gene is named only where the DNA matches it firmly.

>TRBV7-9|TRBJ1-1|TRBD1
CASSLWTGGVETEAFF
TGTGCCAGCAGCTTATGGACAGGGGGCGTGGAAACTGAAGCTTTCTTT
>TRBV5-4|TRBJ2-2|TRBD2
CASRLAGANTGELFF
TGTGCCAGCAGACTAGCGGGAGCGAACACCGGGGAGCTGTTTTTT
>TRBV5-6|TRBJ1-2|TRBD1
CASSRSFQGAVGYTF
TGTGCCAGCAGCCGGAGTTTTCAGGGGGCGGTTGGCTACACCTTC
>TRBV2|TRBJ2-2|TRBD2
CASSGRTSDTGELFF
TGTGCCAGCAGTGGTAGGACTAGTGACACCGGGGAGCTGTTTTTT
>TRBV5-4|TRBJ2-7|TRBD2
CASSHGGEVSYEQYF
TGTGCCAGCAGCCATGGGGGGGAGGTATCCTACGAGCAGTACTTC
>TRBV25-1|TRBJ2-3|TRBD1
CASRDGTGYPDTQYF
TGTGCCAGCAGAGACGGGACAGGGTACCCAGATACGCAGTATTTT
>TRBV27|TRBJ2-7|.
CASGTFRGYEQYF
TGTGCCAGCGGAACCTTTAGGGGGTACGAGCAGTACTTC
>TRBV25-1|TRBJ1-5|.
CASSRSNQPQHF
TGTGCCAGCAGTCGTAGCAATCAGCCCCAGCATTTT
>TRBV5-6|TRBJ1-5|TRBD1
CASSPRGKEPQHF
TGTGCCAGCAGCCCCAGGGGGAAAGAGCCCCAGCATTTT
>TRBV6-5|TRBJ2-7|.
CASKPGGTYEQYF
TGTGCCAGCAAACCGGGGGGCACCTACGAGCAGTACTTC